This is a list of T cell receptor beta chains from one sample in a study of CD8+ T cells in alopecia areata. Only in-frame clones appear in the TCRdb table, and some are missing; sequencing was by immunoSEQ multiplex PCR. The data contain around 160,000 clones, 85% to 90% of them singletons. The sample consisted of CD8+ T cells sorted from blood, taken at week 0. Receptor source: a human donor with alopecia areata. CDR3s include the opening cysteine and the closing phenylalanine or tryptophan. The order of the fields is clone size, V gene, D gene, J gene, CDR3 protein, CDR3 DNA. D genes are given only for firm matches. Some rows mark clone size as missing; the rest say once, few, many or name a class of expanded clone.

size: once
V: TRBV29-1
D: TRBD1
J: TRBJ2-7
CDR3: CSVEQTGDSRYEQYF
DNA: TGCAGCGTTGAACAGACAGGGGATTCGCGGTACGAGCAGTACTTC

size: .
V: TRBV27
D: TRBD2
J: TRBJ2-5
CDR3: CASSSRLAQETQYF
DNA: TGTGCCAGCAGTTCCCGACTAGCGCAAGAGACCCAGTACTTC

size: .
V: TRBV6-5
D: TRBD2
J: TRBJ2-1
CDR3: CASSSGTSDYNEQFF
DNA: TGTGCCAGCAGTTCCGGGACTAGCGATTACAATGAGCAGTTCTTC

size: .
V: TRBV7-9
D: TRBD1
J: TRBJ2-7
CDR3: CASSHIDRGHREQYF
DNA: TGTGCCAGCAGCCATATAGACAGGGGGCATCGGGAGCAGTACTTC

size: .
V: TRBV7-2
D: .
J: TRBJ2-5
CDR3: CASTLGDGAQYF
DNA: TGTGCCAGCACCCTAGGGGATGGGGCCCAGTACTTC

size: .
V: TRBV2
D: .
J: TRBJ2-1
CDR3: CASISPRDLIHNEQFF
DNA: TGTGCCAGCATCTCACCCCGGGACCTGATCCACAATGAGCAGTTCTTC

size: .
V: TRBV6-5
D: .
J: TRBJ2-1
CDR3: CASSWSGGTNEQFF
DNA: TGTGCCAGCAGCTGGTCCGGGGGCACAAATGAGCAGTTCTTC

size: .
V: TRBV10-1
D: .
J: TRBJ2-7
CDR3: CASSEPGIYEQYF
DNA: TGCGCCAGCAGTGAACCAGGGATCTACGAGCAGTACTTC

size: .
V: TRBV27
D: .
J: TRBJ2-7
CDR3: CASSLAVGQTYEQYF
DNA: TGTGCCAGCAGTTTAGCAGTAGGACAAACCTACGAGCAGTACTTC

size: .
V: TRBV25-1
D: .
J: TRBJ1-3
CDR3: CASSEFGVHFGNTIYF
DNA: TGTGCCAGCAGTGAATTTGGAGTACACTTTGGAAACACCATATATTTT

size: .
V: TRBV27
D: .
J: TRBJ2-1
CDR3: CASSFWGNEQFF
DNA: TGTGCCAGCAGTTTTTGGGGGAATGAGCAGTTCTTC

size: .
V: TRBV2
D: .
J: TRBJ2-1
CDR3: CASSEYVGSLNEQFF
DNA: TGTGCCAGCAGTGAATATGTCGGCAGCCTCAATGAGCAGTTCTTC

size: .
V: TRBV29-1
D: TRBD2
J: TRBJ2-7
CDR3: CSASGGSSYEQYF
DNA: TGCAGCGCTAGCGGGGGGAGCTCCTACGAGCAGTACTTC

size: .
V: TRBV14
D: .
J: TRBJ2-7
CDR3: CASSQELGWREQYF
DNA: TGTGCCAGCAGCCAAGAATTAGGCTGGAGGGAGCAGTACTTC

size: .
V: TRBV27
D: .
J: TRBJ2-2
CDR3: CASSLEGKGTGELFF
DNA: TGTGCCAGCAGTTTGGAAGGGAAGGGGACCGGGGAGCTGTTTTTT

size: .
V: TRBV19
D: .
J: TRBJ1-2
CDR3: CASSMGARDGYTF
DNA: TGTGCCAGTAGTATGGGAGCGCGGGATGGCTACACCTTC

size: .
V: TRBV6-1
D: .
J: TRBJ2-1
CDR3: CASSVSGDEQFF
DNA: TGTGCCAGCAGTGTTAGCGGCGATGAGCAGTTCTTC

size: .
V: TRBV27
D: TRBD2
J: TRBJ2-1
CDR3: CASSLTSGSLFLSEQFF
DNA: TGTGCCAGCAGTTTAACTAGCGGGAGTCTTTTTTTGAGTGAGCAGTTCTTC

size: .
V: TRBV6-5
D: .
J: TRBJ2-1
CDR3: CASSWGSLGEQFF
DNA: TGTGCCAGCAGTTGGGGGTCCCTAGGGGAGCAGTTCTTC

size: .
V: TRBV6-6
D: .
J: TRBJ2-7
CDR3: CASSWGRDSEQYF
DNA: TGTGCCAGCAGTTGGGGGCGGGACTCAGAGCAGTACTTC

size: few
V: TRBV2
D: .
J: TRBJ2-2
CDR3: CATLTAGELFF
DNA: TGTGCCACCTTGACAGCCGGGGAGCTGTTTTTT

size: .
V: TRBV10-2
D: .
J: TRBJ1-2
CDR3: CASSENRNYGYTF
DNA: TGCGCCAGCAGTGAGAACAGAAACTATGGCTACACCTTC